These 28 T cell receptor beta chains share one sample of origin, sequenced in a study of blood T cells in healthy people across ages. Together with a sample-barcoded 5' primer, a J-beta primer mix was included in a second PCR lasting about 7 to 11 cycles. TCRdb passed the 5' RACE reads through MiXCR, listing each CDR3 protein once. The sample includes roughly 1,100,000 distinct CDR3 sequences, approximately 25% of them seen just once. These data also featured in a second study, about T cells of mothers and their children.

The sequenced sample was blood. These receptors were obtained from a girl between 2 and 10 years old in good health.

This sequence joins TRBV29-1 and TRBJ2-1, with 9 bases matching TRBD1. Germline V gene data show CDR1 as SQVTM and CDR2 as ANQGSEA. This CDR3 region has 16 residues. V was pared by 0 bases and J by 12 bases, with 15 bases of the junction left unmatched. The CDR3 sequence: CSVEDRQGEFEYGQFF. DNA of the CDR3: TGCAGCGTTGAAGACCGACAGGGGGAATTCGAGTATGGGCAGTTCTTC.

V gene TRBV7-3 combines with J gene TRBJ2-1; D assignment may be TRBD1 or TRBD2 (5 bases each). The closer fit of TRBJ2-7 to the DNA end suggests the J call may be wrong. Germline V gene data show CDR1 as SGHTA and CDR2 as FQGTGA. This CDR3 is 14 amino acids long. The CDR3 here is CASTLAPGPYEQYF. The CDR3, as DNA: TGTGCCAGCACCCTCGCCCCGGGACCCTACGAGCAGTACTTC.

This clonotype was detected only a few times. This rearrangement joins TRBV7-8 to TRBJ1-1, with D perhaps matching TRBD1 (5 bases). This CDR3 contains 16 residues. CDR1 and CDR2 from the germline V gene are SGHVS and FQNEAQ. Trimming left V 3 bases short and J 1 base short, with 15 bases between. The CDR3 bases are TGTGCCAGCAGCTTCTATGCGGGACGGAAGAACACTGAAGCTTTCTTT. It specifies CASSFYAGRKNTEAFF.

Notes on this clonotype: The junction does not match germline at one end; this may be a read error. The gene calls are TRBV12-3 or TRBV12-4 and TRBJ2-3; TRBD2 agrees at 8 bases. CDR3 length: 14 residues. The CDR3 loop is CASSFGRGADAQYF. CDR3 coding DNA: TGTGCCAGCAGTTTCGGGAGGGGCGCAGATGCGCAGTATTTT.

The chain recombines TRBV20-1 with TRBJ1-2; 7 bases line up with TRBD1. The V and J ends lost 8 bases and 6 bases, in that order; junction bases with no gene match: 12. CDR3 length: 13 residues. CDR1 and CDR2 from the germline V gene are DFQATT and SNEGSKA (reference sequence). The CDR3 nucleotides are TGCAGTATCAAACACCGGGACAGACATGGCTACACCTTC. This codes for CSIKHRDRHGYTF.

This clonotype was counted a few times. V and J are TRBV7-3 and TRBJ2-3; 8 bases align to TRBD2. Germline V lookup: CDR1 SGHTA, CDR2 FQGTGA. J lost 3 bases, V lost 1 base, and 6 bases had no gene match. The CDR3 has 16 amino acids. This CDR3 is CASSLRAGGGTDTQYF. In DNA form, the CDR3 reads TGTGCCAGCAGCTTAAGGGCGGGAGGAGGGACAGATACGCAGTATTTT.

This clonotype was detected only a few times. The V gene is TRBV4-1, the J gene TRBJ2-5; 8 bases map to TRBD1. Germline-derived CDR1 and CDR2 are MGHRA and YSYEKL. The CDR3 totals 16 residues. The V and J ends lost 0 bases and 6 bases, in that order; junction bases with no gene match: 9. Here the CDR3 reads CASSQDRAGGIKTQYF. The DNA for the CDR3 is TGCGCCAGCAGCCAAGATCGGGCAGGGGGCATAAAGACCCAGTACTTC.

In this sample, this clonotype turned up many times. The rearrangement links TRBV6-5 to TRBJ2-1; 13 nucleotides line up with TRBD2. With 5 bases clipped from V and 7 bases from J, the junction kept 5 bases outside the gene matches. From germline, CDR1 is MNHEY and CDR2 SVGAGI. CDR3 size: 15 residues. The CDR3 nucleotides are TGTGCCAGCAGTCCGACTAGCGGGGGGTTGAATGAGCAGTTCTTC. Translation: CASSPTSGGLNEQFF.

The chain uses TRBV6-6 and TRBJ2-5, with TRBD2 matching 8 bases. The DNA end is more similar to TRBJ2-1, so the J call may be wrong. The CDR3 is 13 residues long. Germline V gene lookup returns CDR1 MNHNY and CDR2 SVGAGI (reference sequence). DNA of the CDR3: TGTGCCAGCGCGGGGGGCCAGAAGATTGAGCAGTTCTTC. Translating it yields CASAGGQKIEQFF.

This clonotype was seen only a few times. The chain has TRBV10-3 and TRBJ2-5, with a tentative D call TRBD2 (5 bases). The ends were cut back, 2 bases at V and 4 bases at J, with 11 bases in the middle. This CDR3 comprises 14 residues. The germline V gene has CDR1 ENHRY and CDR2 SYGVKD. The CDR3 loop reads CAISEREGLETQYF. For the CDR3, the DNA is TGTGCCATCAGTGAGCGGGAAGGACTAGAGACCCAGTACTTC.

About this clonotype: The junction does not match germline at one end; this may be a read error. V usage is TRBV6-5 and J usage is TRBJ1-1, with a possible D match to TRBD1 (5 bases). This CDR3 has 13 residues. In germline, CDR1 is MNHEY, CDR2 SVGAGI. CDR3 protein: CASSNSWGTEAFF. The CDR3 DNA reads TGTGCCAGCAGTAACTCCTGGGGGACTGAAGCTTTCTTT.

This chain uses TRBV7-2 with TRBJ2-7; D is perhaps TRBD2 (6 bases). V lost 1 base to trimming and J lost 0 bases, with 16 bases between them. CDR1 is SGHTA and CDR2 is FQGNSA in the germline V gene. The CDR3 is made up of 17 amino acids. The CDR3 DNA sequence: TGTGCCAGCAGCTTAGTGTACGGGGGTAGTTTCTCCTACGAGCAGTACTTC. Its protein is CASSLVYGGSFSYEQYF. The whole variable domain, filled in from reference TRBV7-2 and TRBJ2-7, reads GAGVSQSPSNKVTEKGKDVELRCDPISGHTALYWYRQSLGQGLEFLIYFQGNSAPDKSGLPSDRFSAERTGGSVSTLTIQRTQQEDSAVYLCASSLVYGGSFSYEQYFGPGTRLTVT.

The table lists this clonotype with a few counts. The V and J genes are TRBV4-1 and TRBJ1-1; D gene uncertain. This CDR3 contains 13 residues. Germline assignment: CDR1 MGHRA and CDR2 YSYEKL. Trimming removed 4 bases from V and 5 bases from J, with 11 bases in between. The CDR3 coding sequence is TGCGCCAGCAGCCCCGTCCGGGAGACTGAAGCTTTCTTT. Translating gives CASSPVRETEAFF.

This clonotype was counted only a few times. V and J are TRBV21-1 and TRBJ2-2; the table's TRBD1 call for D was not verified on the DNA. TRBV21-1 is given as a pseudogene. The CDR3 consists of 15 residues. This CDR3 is CASNAQGLETGELFF. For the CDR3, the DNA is TGTGCCAGCAACGCACAGGGATTGGAGACCGGGGAGCTGTTTTTT.

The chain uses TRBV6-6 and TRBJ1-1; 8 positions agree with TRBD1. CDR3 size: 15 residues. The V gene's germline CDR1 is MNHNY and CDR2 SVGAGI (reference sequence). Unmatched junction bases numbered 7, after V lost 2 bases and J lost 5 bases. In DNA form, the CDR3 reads TGTGCCAGCAGTTACCCGACAGGGGATGGGACTGAAGCTTTCTTT. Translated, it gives CASSYPTGDGTEAFF.

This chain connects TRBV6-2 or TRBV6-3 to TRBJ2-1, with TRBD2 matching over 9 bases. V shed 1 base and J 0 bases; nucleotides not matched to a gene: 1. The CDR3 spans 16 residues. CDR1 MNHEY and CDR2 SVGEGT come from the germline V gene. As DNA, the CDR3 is TGTGCCAGCAGTTACTGGACTAGCGACTCCTACAATGAGCAGTTCTTC. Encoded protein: CASSYWTSDSYNEQFF.

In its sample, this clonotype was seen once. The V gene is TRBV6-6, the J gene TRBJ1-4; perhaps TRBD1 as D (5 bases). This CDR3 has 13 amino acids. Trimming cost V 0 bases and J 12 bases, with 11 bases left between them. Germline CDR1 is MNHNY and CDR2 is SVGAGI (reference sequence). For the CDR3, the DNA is TGTGCCAGCAGTTACTCGATAGGGGAAGAACTGTTTTTT. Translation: CASSYSIGEELFF.

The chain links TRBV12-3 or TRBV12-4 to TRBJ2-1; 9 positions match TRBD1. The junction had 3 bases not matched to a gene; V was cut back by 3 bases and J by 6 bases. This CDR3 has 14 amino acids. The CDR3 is CASSFRDRANEQFF. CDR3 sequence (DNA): TGTGCCAGCAGTTTTCGGGACAGGGCCAATGAGCAGTTCTTC.

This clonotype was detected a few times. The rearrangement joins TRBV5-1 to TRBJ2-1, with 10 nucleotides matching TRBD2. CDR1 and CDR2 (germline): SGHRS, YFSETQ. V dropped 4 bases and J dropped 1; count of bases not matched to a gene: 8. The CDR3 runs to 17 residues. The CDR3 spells CASSPLAGRGSYNEQFF. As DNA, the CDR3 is TGCGCCAGCAGCCCACTAGCGGGAAGAGGATCCTACAATGAGCAGTTCTTC. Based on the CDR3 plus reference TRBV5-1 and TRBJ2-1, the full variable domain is KAGVTQTPRYLIKTRGQQVTLSCSPISGHRSVSWYQQTPGQGLQFLFEYFSETQRNKGNFPGRFSGRQFSNSRSEMNVSTLELGDSALYLCASSPLAGRGSYNEQFFGPGTRLTVL.

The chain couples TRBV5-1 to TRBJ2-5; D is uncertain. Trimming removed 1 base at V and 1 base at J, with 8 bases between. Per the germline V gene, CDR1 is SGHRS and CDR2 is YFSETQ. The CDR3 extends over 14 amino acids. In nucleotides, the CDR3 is TGCGCCAGCAGCTTGATACCATCCCAAGAGACCCAGTACTTC. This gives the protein CASSLIPSQETQYF.

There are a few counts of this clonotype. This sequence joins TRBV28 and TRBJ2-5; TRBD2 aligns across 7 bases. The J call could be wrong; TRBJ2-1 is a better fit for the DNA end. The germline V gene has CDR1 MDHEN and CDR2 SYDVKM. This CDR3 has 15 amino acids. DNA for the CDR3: TGTGCCAGCAGTTCTTCCGCCGCCGGGGGGTATGGGCAGTTCTTC. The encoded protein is CASSSSAAGGYGQFF.

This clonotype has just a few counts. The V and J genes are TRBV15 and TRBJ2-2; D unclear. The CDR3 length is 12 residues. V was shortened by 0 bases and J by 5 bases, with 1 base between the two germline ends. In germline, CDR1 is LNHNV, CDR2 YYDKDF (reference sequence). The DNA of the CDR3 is TGTGCCACCAGCAGAGATACCGGGGAGCTGTTTTTT. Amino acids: CATSRDTGELFF.

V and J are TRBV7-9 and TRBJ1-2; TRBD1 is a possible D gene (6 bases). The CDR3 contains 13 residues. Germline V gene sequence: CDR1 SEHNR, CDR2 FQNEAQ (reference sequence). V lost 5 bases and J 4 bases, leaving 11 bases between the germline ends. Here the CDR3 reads CASSPGVLYGYTF. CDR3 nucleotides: TGTGCCAGCAGCCCAGGGGTACTCTATGGCTACACCTTC.

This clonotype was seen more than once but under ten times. The CDR3 nucleotides read TGCAGTGCTAGCCCCACTAGCGGGAACGTCTTTGAGCAGTTCTTC. It is translated as CSASPTSGNVFEQFF. The gene calls are TRBV20-1 and TRBJ2-1; 10 bases match TRBD2. This CDR3 has 15 residues. The V segment lost 3 bases and the J segment 9 bases; nucleotides outside the gene matches: 11. Germline lookup yields CDR1 DFQATT and CDR2 SNEGSKA (reference sequence).

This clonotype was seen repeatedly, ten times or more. As DNA, the CDR3 is TGCAGACCCTCCCCGGGGAGCGGGTATGGCTACACCTTC. Its translation: CRPSPGSGYGYTF. V usage is TRBV20-1 and J usage is TRBJ1-2; unclear D gene. The CDR3 has 13 amino acids. From germline, CDR1 is DFQATT and CDR2 SNEGSKA (reference sequence).

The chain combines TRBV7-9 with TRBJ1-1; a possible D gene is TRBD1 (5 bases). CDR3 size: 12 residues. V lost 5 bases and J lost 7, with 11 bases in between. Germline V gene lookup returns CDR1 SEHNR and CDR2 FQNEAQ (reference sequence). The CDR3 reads CASSPGVGEAFF. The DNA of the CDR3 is TGTGCCAGCAGCCCGGGGGTGGGTGAAGCTTTCTTT. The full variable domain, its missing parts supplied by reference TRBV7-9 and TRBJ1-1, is DTGVSQNPRHKITKRGQNVTFRCDPISEHNRLYWYRQTLGQGPEFLTYFQNEAQLEKSRLLSDRFSAERPKGSFSTLEIQRTEQGDSAMYLCASSPGVGEAFFGQGTRLTVV.

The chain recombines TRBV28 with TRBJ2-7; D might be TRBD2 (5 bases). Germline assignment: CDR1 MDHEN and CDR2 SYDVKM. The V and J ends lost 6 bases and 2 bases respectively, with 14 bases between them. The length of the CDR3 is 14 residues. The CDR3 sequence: CASRSRDYAYEQYF. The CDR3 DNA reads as TGTGCCAGCAGATCCCGTGACTATGCCTACGAGCAGTACTTC.

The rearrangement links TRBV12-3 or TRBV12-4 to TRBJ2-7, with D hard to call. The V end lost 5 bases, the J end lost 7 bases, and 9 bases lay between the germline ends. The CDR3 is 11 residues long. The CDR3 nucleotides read TGTGCCAGCAGTAATGCCGTTGAGCAGTACTTC. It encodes CASSNAVEQYF.